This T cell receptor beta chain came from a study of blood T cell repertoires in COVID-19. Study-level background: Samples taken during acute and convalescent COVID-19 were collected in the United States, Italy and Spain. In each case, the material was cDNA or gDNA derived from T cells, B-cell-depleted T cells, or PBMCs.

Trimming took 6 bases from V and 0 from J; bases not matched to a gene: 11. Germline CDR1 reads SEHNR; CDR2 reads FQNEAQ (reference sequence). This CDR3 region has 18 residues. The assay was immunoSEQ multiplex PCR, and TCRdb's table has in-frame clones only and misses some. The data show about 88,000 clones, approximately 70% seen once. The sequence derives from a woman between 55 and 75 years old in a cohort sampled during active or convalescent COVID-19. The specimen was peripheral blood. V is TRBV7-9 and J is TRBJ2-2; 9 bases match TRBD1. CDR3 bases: TGTGCCAGCAGGGTTACCGGGACAGGGATAACGAACACCGGGGAGCTGTTTTTT. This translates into CASRVTGTGITNTGELFF.